This TCR beta chain was identified in a study of CD4 T cells in relation to SARS-CoV-2 and coronaviruses. Study-wide results and limits: The assay detects memory recall responses, not culture-primed primary responses.

Trimming took 1 base from V and 4 from J; bases not matched to a gene: 4. This CDR3 contains 14 residues. Germline CDR1 and CDR2: SGDLS and YYNGEE. A note on this clone: Antigen specificity is unknown.

More than 8.5 x 10^4 naive or memory CD4+ cells were cultured with CEF peptides for approximately 11 days. TCRdb's copy holds only in-frame clones and misses some; the assay was immunoSEQ multiplex PCR. This sample has tens of thousands of clones, with approximately 84% found just once. The origin of this receptor is an adult with COVID-19. The chain carries TRBV9 and TRBJ2-5; 7 nucleotides align to TRBD1. Specimen: naive CD4+ T cells from PBMCs, cultured in vitro. Documented subset: naive CD4+ T cells isolated by negative enrichment. DNA of the CDR3: TGTGCCAGCAGCGTAATGACAGGGTTAGAGACCCAGTACTTC. Residues: CASSVMTGLETQYF.